The source of this T cell receptor beta chain is a study of long-term antiretroviral therapy in people with HIV. Study-wide findings and caveats: Dating from the mid-2000s to the late 2010s, the blood was possibly obtained under older ART regimens. Clonal expansions arising prior to ART prevailed in the repertoire at every time point.

There were roughly 0.9-10 million cryopreserved PBMC in the samples before DNA extraction. The CDR3 sequence is 13 residues long. Germline CDR1 is SGHTA and CDR2 is FQGNSA. Trimming cost V 0 bases and J 10 bases, with 10 bases left between them. The assay, immunoSEQ v3.0, was run at survey level. Sequencing used immunoSEQ multiplex PCR; TCRdb keeps in-frame clones, though not all of them. The table lists tens of thousands of clones, 80% to 90% of them singletons. Regarding this clone: Its antigen is not identified.

The clonotype originates from a man younger than 30 with HIV. The chain couples TRBV7-2 to TRBJ2-1; D possibly corresponds to TRBD1 (6 bases). The sample was unsorted PBMCs, taken 0.3 years after starting antiretroviral therapy. CDR3 DNA sequence: TGTGCCAGCAGCTTAGCGCAGGACAGAGAGCAGTTCTTC. The encoded protein is CASSLAQDREQFF.